This T cell receptor (beta chain) comes out of a study of a mutant IDH1 vaccine in newly diagnosed glioma. Study-level information: Treated patients, approximately 62% male and roughly 40% female, averaged roughly 43 years of age. General study findings and limits: Pseudoprogression appears to have had no connection to changes in top peripheral T cell clonotypes.

Documented time point: week 47, end of study. What each vaccine dose contained was 300 ug of mutant IDH1 20-mer peptide, accompanied by topical imiquimod. This table comes from immunoSEQ multiplex PCR, and its TCRdb copy is limited to in-frame clones, with some not included. Here the sample spans 50,000 to 55,000 clones, less than 65% being singletons. Concerning this clone: The antigen remains undetermined.

In germline, CDR1 is SGDLS, CDR2 YYNGEE. V lost 4 bases, J lost 0 bases, and 13 bases lay in between. The CDR3 extends over 15 amino acids. The source is a man in his forties or fifties with glioma. Some clones in this sample may be carry-over from other donors' samples. The sample was peripheral blood mononuclear cells (PBMCs), taken from a glioma patient whose treatment included an IDH1 peptide vaccine. The gene calls are TRBV9 and TRBJ1-2, with a tentative D call TRBD1 (6 bases). CDR3 loop: CASSRQVSANYGYTF. The CDR3 nucleotides read TGTGCCAGCAGCAGACAGGTCTCAGCTAACTATGGCTACACCTTC.